Listed here are 2 T cell receptor beta chains from one sample, sequenced in a study of CD4 T cells in relation to SARS-CoV-2 and coronaviruses. Antigens of these TCRs are unknown. Generated by immunoSEQ multiplex PCR, the TCRdb table keeps only in-frame clones and is missing some. The repertoire holds tens of thousands of clones, with roughly 82% as singletons. Before the COVID-19 pandemic, during about 2011-2019, CD4+ T cells were taken from unexposed donors. After nine to ten days of culture, CD4+ T cells were isolated. Sequenced material: CD4+ T cells from PBMCs, cultured in vitro. The receptors shown here come from a human donor in good health.

The V call is TRBV25-1, the J call TRBJ1-1; 8 bases fit TRBD1. The CDR3 covers 17 residues. The V and J ends lost 2 bases and 1 base, in that order; junction bases with no gene match: 9. Germline values: CDR1 MGHDK, CDR2 SYGVNS. Written as DNA, the CDR3 is TGTGCCAGCAGTGAACACGTCAGACAGGGGACGAACACTGAAGCTTTCTTT. This codes for CASSEHVRQGTNTEAFF.

This clone has a handful of counts. This chain joins TRBV30 and TRBJ1-2, with 8 positions matching TRBD1. Trimming removed 5 bases from V and 4 bases from J; junction bases left unmatched: 0. This CDR3 is built from 11 residues. Germline V gives CDR1 GTSNPN, CDR2 SVGIG (reference sequence). CDR3 residues: CAWGTGYGYTF. As DNA, the CDR3 is TGTGCCTGGGGGACAGGCTATGGCTACACCTTC.